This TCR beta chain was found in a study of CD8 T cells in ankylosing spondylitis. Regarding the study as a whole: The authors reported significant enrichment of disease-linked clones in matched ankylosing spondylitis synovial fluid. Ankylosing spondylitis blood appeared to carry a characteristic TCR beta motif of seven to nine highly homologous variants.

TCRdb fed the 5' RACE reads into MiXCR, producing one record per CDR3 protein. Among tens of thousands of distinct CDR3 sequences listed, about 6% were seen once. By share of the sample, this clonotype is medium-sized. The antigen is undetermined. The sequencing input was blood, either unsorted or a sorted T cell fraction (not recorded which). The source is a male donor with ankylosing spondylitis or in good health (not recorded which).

In DNA form, the CDR3 reads TGCGCCAGCAGCCCCGGACAGACGGCGAACACCGGGGAGCTGTTTTTT. It translates to CASSPGQTANTGELFF. V is TRBV5-1 and J is TRBJ2-2, with D possibly matching TRBD1 (6 bases). The CDR3 is 16 amino acids. Germline V gene lookup returns CDR1 SGHRS and CDR2 YFSETQ. V was clipped by 4 bases and J by 0 bases, with 13 bases between them. The full variable domain, completed using reference TRBV5-1 and TRBJ2-2, is KAGVTQTPRYLIKTRGQQVTLSCSPISGHRSVSWYQQTPGQGLQFLFEYFSETQRNKGNFPGRFSGRQFSNSRSEMNVSTLELGDSALYLCASSPGQTANTGELFFGEGSRLTVL.